A single sample gave rise to the 32 T cell receptor beta chains below, sequenced in a study of cytotoxic CD8 clonotypes in ibrutinib-treated CLL. Profiling relied on immunoSEQ multiplex PCR, and the TCRdb table lists in-frame clones only, not all of them. The sample holds some 130,000 clones; 70% to 90% are singletons and the top ten take roughly 2%. The sequencing used PBMCs, collected after 24 months of ibrutinib treatment. The receptors originated from a human donor with chronic lymphocytic leukemia.

The V call is TRBV25-1, the J call TRBJ2-5; no firm D call. The V gene lost 4 bases and the J gene lost 0 bases, with 12 bases spanning the gap. CDR1 MGHDK and CDR2 SYGVNS come from the germline V gene. This CDR3 has 15 residues. For the CDR3, the DNA is TGTGCCAGCAGTGTACCGAAGACCTACCAAGAGACCCAGTACTTC. Amino acid sequence: CASSVPKTYQETQYF. Full variable domain (rest looked up from reference TRBV25-1 and TRBJ2-5): EADIYQTPRYLVIGTGKKITLECSQTMGHDKMYWYQQDPGMELHLIHYSYGVNSTEKGDLSSESTVSRIRTEHFPLTLESARPSHTSQYLCASSVPKTYQETQYFGPGTRLLVL.

In its sample, this clone was seen a few times. The chain is built from TRBV6-5 and TRBJ2-3, with D perhaps given as TRBD1 or TRBD2 (6 bases each). This CDR3 contains 13 residues. Looked up from germline, CDR1 is MNHEY and CDR2 is SVGAGI. The V gene lost 5 bases and the J gene lost 7 bases, with 13 bases spanning the gap. CDR3 in DNA: TGTGCCAGCAGTGCTTACGGGGGCAATACGCAGTATTTT. This codes for CASSAYGGNTQYF.

V usage is TRBV6-5 and J usage is TRBJ2-1; 9 nucleotides match TRBD2. Germline trimming cut 5 bases from V and 7 bases from J; bases unmatched to any gene: 9. This CDR3 has 15 amino acids. CDR1 is MNHEY and CDR2 is SVGAGI in the germline V gene. The CDR3 region has the DNA TGTGCCAGCAGTGCGACACTAGCGGGCCCGAATGAGCAGTTCTTC. It yields the protein CASSATLAGPNEQFF.

The chain couples TRBV27 to TRBJ2-1, with TRBD2 as a possible D gene (5 bases). Deletions cut 3 bases from V and 8 bases from J, with 5 bases between. This CDR3 region has 11 residues. From germline, CDR1 is MNHEY and CDR2 SMNVEV (reference sequence). The CDR3 DNA reads as TGTGCCAGCAGTTTGAGGGATGAGCAGTTCTTC. Amino acids: CASSLRDEQFF.

The gene calls are TRBV28 and TRBJ2-5; no clear D. The CDR3 is 13 amino acids. Between the trimmed V and J ends, which lost 3 bases and 6 bases, there was a span of 11 bases. The V gene's germline CDR1 is MDHEN and CDR2 SYDVKM. The CDR3 DNA reads TGTGCCAGCAGTTTGTCGACCATGCAGACCCAGTACTTC. This sequence encodes CASSLSTMQTQYF.

This clone has a count of ten or more. This rearrangement joins TRBV6-1 to TRBJ1-2, with D possibly matching TRBD1 (5 bases). The length of the CDR3 is 15 residues. The germline V gene encodes CDR1 MNHNS and CDR2 SASEGT. V lost 5 bases to trimming and J lost 2 bases, with 15 bases between them. This CDR3 is CASSTEWGNNYGYTF. The CDR3 coding sequence is TGTGCCAGCAGTACAGAATGGGGGAACAACTATGGCTACACCTTC.

This chain connects TRBV7-2 to TRBJ2-1; 8 bases match TRBD2. The J segment lost 2 bases and the V segment lost 5 bases, leaving 5 bases of the junction unmatched. Germline V gene data show CDR1 as SGHTA and CDR2 as FQGNSA. The CDR3 is 15 residues long. CDR3 sequence (DNA): TGTGCCAGCAGCACAAGCGGGGGACCCTACAATGAGCAGTTCTTC. Translating it yields CASSTSGGPYNEQFF.

The rearrangement uses TRBV7-9 and TRBJ2-7, with 7 bases matching TRBD1. This CDR3 has 16 residues. Germline-derived CDR1 and CDR2 are SEHNR and FQNEAQ (reference sequence). V shed 0 bases and J 2 bases; nucleotides not matched to a gene: 7. The CDR3 coding sequence is TGTGCCAGCAGCTTAGCGATACAGGGGCCTACCTACGAGCAGTACTTC. Translating it yields CASSLAIQGPTYEQYF.

This clone turned up a few times. The CDR3 here is CAISSADRILHNYGYTF. CDR3 sequence (DNA): TGTGCCATCAGTTCGGCAGACAGGATCCTCCATAACTATGGCTACACCTTC. The chain uses TRBV10-3 and TRBJ1-2; D perhaps matches TRBD1 (6 bases). V was clipped by 5 bases and J by 1 base, with 20 bases between them. CDR1 is ENHRY and CDR2 is SYGVKD in the germline V gene. The CDR3 is 17 residues long.

The chain recombines TRBV28 with TRBJ2-7, with D perhaps TRBD1 (6 bases). Per the germline V gene, CDR1 is MDHEN and CDR2 is SYDVKM. Trimming pared 6 bases from V and 5 bases from J, leaving 20 bases between. The CDR3 loop spans 15 amino acids. Written as DNA, the CDR3 is TGTGCCAGCAGGCGCCCCCCCCCGCAGGGGCACGAGCAGTACTTC. Translation: CASRRPPPQGHEQYF.

This chain connects TRBV28 to TRBJ1-2, with D uncertain. The CDR3 is 15 residues long. Germline lookup yields CDR1 MDHEN and CDR2 SYDVKM. V was shortened by 3 bases and J by 8 bases, with 19 bases between the two germline ends. This chain's CDR3 is CASSLFQVAEWGYTF. As DNA, the CDR3 is TGTGCCAGCAGTTTGTTTCAGGTGGCGGAGTGGGGCTACACCTTC.

This clone was seen only once. J is TRBJ2-7 and V is TRBV10-3, with 8 bases matching TRBD2. The CDR3 length is 13 residues. V trimming: 8 bases; J trimming: 0 bases; junction bases outside the gene matches: 3. Germline V CDR1 and CDR2: ENHRY, SYGVKD. The CDR3 region has the DNA TGTGCCATCGGTAGCGGGAACTCCTACGAGCAGTACTTC. This translates into CAIGSGNSYEQYF.

This clone was seen only a few times. The chain joins TRBV28 to TRBJ1-2; a weak D match, TRBD1 (5 bases). CDR3 length: 14 amino acids. V was cut by 11 bases and J by 7 bases, with 23 bases left in between. CDR1 is MDHEN and CDR2 is SYDVKM in the germline V gene. The CDR3 DNA reads TGTGCCGTATCGCGCGGGGCGGTACGGAGTGGCTACACCTTC. It yields the protein CAVSRGAVRSGYTF.

The rearrangement uses TRBV11-1 and TRBJ2-7; tentative D call: TRBD2 (5 bases). The CDR3 has 15 residues. The germline V gene encodes CDR1 SGHAT and CDR2 FQDESV (reference sequence). V lost 4 bases to trimming and J lost 0 bases, with 13 bases between them. The CDR3 nucleotides read TGTGCCAGCAGCTGGAGAGGACTCTACTCCTACGAGCAGTACTTC. Amino acids: CASSWRGLYSYEQYF.

This rearrangement joins TRBV28 to TRBJ2-1; 9 nucleotides line up with TRBD1. V lost 6 bases to trimming and J lost 7 bases; unmatched junction nucleotides: 13. Germline V gene data show CDR1 as MDHEN and CDR2 as SYDVKM. There are 16 residues in the CDR3. CDR3 bases: TGTGCCAGCAGACATCTACCGGGACAGGGTAATAATGAGCAGTTCTTC. The encoded protein is CASRHLPGQGNNEQFF.

The J gene is TRBJ1-5, the V gene TRBV19, with TRBD1 as a possible D gene (6 bases). CDR3 length: 15 amino acids. The germline V gene has CDR1 LNHDA and CDR2 SQIVND (reference sequence). The ends were cut back, 7 bases at V and 4 bases at J, with 17 bases in the middle. The CDR3 region is CASNGGGWVNQPQHF. The CDR3 coding sequence is TGTGCCAGTAACGGCGGGGGCTGGGTGAATCAGCCCCAGCATTTT.

V gene TRBV28 combines with J gene TRBJ1-3; D remains ambiguous. The CDR3 runs 16 residues. Germline CDR1 MDHEN, CDR2 SYDVKM. Trimming left V 5 bases short and J 3 bases short, with 17 bases between. The CDR3 bases are TGTGCCAGCAGTCTCGAGAGGTTCAGACATGGAAACACCATATATTTT. Translating it yields CASSLERFRHGNTIYF.

The V and J genes are TRBV2 and TRBJ1-5; TRBD1 aligns across 7 bases. The germline V gene encodes CDR1 SNHLY and CDR2 FYNNEI. The CDR3 loop spans 17 amino acids. Trimming at V came to 4 bases and at J to 7 bases, leaving 16 bases not matched to a gene. The CDR3: CASSGSVSVRGHQPQHF. Here the CDR3 DNA reads TGTGCCAGCAGTGGGTCGGTGAGTGTGAGGGGGCACCAGCCCCAGCATTTT.

The chain links TRBV18 to TRBJ2-7; TRBD2 aligns across 10 bases. The CDR3 has 17 residues. The germline V gene has CDR1 KGHSH and CDR2 LQKENI. V gave up 3 bases and J gave up 3 bases; unmatched junction bases: 11. The CDR3 is CASSPNYASGSFYEQYF. In DNA form, the CDR3 reads TGTGCCAGCTCACCGAACTATGCTAGCGGGAGTTTCTACGAGCAGTACTTC.

This clone was found once. The V gene is TRBV29-1, the J gene TRBJ1-1; a weak D match, TRBD1 (6 bases). The V end was cut by 3 bases, the J end by 1 base, with 15 bases between. CDR3 length equals 15 residues. The germline V gene encodes CDR1 SQVTM and CDR2 ANQGSEA. The DNA for the CDR3 is TGCAGCGTTGACACGAGGGGGGGGAGGAACACTGAAGCTTTCTTT. It specifies CSVDTRGGRNTEAFF. Full variable domain (rest looked up from reference TRBV29-1 and TRBJ1-1): SAVISQKPSRDICQRGTSLTIQCQVDSQVTMMFWYRQQPGQSLTLIATANQGSEATYESGFVIDKFPISRPNLTFSTLTVSNMSPEDSSIYLCSVDTRGGRNTEAFFGQGTRLTVV.

Only one count was recorded for this clone. The rearrangement joins TRBV7-9 to TRBJ2-2, with 7 bases that match TRBD2. The J segment lost 0 bases and the V segment lost 5 bases, leaving 3 bases of the junction unmatched. Germline V gene sequence: CDR1 SEHNR, CDR2 FQNEAQ (reference sequence). The CDR3 runs 15 residues. In nucleotides, the CDR3 is TGTGCCAGCAGCGCTAGCGGAGCGAACACCGGGGAGCTGTTTTTT. Its protein is CASSASGANTGELFF.

The gene calls are TRBV29-1 and TRBJ2-7, with 8 bases identical to TRBD2. Germline CDR1 reads SQVTM; CDR2 reads ANQGSEA. V gave up 4 bases and J gave up 3 bases; unmatched junction bases: 8. The CDR3 is 14 residues long. Written as DNA, the CDR3 is TGCAGCGTTGGCCAGCGGGAGACCCACTACGAGCAGTACTTC. Translating gives CSVGQRETHYEQYF.

The chain joins TRBV5-1 to TRBJ2-3, with D hard to call. V lost 2 bases and J 0 bases, leaving 4 bases between the germline ends. The CDR3 length is 13 residues. Looked up from germline, CDR1 is SGHRS and CDR2 is YFSETQ. The CDR3 bases are TGCGCCAGCAGCTTAGATAGCACAGATACGCAGTATTTT. Translated, it gives CASSLDSTDTQYF.

The chain employs TRBV4-3 and TRBJ2-1; 8 bases match TRBD2. This CDR3 region has 17 residues. Germline V lookup: CDR1 LGHNA, CDR2 YSLEER. Trimming cost V 4 bases and J 8 bases; bases outside gene matches: 16. The CDR3 DNA sequence: TGCGCCAGCAGCCCAGATTTAGCGGGATCAATTGGCTATGAGCAGTTCTTC. Protein: CASSPDLAGSIGYEQFF.

This clone occurred once. The rearrangement joins TRBV10-3 to TRBJ2-7, with 8 positions matching TRBD1. The trim removed 10 bases at V and 9 bases at J, leaving 8 bases unmatched. This CDR3 is built from 11 residues. CDR1 ENHRY and CDR2 SYGVKD come from the germline V gene. This CDR3 is CATRAGGLQYF. The CDR3 region has the DNA TGTGCCACCAGGGCAGGGGGCCTGCAGTACTTC.

This clone has just a few counts. The rearrangement links TRBV7-9 to TRBJ2-7, with D perhaps being TRBD1 or TRBD2 (5 bases each). Germline CDR1 and CDR2: SEHNR and FQNEAQ (reference sequence). The V end lost 5 bases, the J end lost 4 bases, and 18 bases lay between the germline ends. This CDR3 comprises 15 residues. The CDR3, as DNA: TGTGCCAGCAGCCACACGGGGCGGATTCCTTACGAGCAGTACTTC. Translated: CASSHTGRIPYEQYF.

The chain has TRBV14 and TRBJ2-7; D unresolved. Germline loops: CDR1 SGHDN, CDR2 FVKESK. The CDR3 has 12 residues. Between the trimmed V and J ends, which lost 1 base and 3 bases, there was a span of 4 bases. The CDR3 region is CASSQVSYEQYF. The CDR3, as DNA: TGTGCCAGCAGCCAAGTTAGCTACGAGCAGTACTTC.

The chain recombines TRBV5-4 with TRBJ2-3; D may match TRBD1 or TRBD2 (5 bases each). The CDR3 has 14 amino acids. V shed 4 bases and J shed 4 bases, with 13 bases lying between them. Germline values: CDR1 SGHNT, CDR2 YYREEE (reference sequence). In DNA form, the CDR3 reads TGTGCCAGCAGCCCCGGGACCAACCCAGATACGCAGTATTTT. It translates to CASSPGTNPDTQYF.

V is TRBV7-2 and J is TRBJ2-7; D unclear. Trimming removed 5 bases at V and 2 bases at J, with 13 bases between. Germline CDR1 SGHTA, CDR2 FQGNSA. The CDR3 covers 14 residues. The CDR3 loop is CASSQSWAAYEQYF. The DNA of the CDR3 is TGTGCCAGCAGCCAGAGCTGGGCGGCCTACGAGCAGTACTTC.

The chain combines TRBV5-1 with TRBJ2-1, with a tentative D call TRBD1 (6 bases). CDR1 SGHRS and CDR2 YFSETQ come from the germline V gene. The CDR3 totals 14 residues. With 3 bases removed from V and 7 bases from J, the gap between germline ends came to 14 bases. CDR3 in amino acids: CASSSHRVGNEQFF. The CDR3 DNA sequence: TGCGCCAGCAGCTCTCACAGGGTGGGGAATGAGCAGTTCTTC.

This clone was found many times. V gene TRBV7-2 combines with J gene TRBJ2-7; D might be TRBD1 (6 bases). The germline gives CDR1 SGHTA, CDR2 FQGNSA. There are 15 residues in the CDR3. The V end lost 8 bases, the J end lost 6 bases, and 23 bases lay between the germline ends. As DNA, the CDR3 is TGTGCCAGCGTACCCAGGGGCCTAAAAGTCGGCGAGCAGTACTTC. This gives the protein CASVPRGLKVGEQYF. Complete variable domain (other parts from reference TRBV7-2 and TRBJ2-7): GAGVSQSPSNKVTEKGKDVELRCDPISGHTALYWYRQSLGQGLEFLIYFQGNSAPDKSGLPSDRFSAERTGGSVSTLTIQRTQQEDSAVYLCASVPRGLKVGEQYFGPGTRLTVT.

The chain carries TRBV28 and TRBJ2-1; either TRBD1 or TRBD2 may fit D (5 bases each). The CDR3 totals 15 residues. Germline lookup yields CDR1 MDHEN and CDR2 SYDVKM. V was shortened by 5 bases and J by 0 bases, with 11 bases between the two germline ends. The CDR3 protein is CASSPPGTSYNEQFF. The DNA of the CDR3 is TGTGCCAGCAGTCCCCCGGGGACCTCCTACAATGAGCAGTTCTTC.